Following are 9 T cell receptor beta chains from one sample sequenced in a study of HIV-infected patients and healthy controls. TCRdb called the 5' RACE reads again in MiXCR, with one record for every CDR3 protein. The sample contains around 62,000 distinct CDR3 sequences, 15% to 20% of which appear only once. Specimen: CD4+ T cells from blood. The origin of the receptors is a human donor in good health.

This clonotype has a count of ten or more. V is TRBV30 and J is TRBJ2-3; no firm D call. The V end was cut by 2 bases, the J end by 10 bases, with 10 bases between. Germline values: CDR1 GTSNPN, CDR2 SVGIG (reference sequence). The CDR3 is made up of 11 amino acids. This CDR3 is CAWSIGPPQYF. CDR3 in DNA: TGTGCCTGGAGTATAGGGCCTCCGCAGTATTTT. Full variable domain (outside the CDR3, taken from reference TRBV30 and TRBJ2-3): SQTIHQWPATLVQPVGSPLSLECTVEGTSNPNLYWYRQAAGRGLQLLFYSVGIGQISSEVPQNLSASRPQDRQFILSSKKLLLSDSGFYLCAWSIGPPQYFGPGTRLTVL.

The rearrangement joins TRBV4-1 to TRBJ2-1; 11 nucleotides line up with TRBD2. In germline, CDR1 is MGHRA, CDR2 YSYEKL. The CDR3 is 17 residues long. Trimming removed 1 base from V and 8 bases from J; junction bases left unmatched: 10. This CDR3 reads CASSQGVLAGGLDEQFF. CDR3 nucleotide sequence: TGCGCCAGCAGCCAAGGGGTTCTAGCGGGGGGTTTGGATGAGCAGTTCTTC.

The chain combines TRBV6-5 with TRBJ2-7, with a tentative D call TRBD1 (6 bases). The CDR3 runs to 15 residues. V lost 6 bases and J lost 1, with 16 bases in between. Germline V gives CDR1 MNHEY, CDR2 SVGAGI. Written as DNA, the CDR3 is TGTGCCAGCAGGTACCGGGACATCCTATCCTACGAGCAGTACTTC. This translates into CASRYRDILSYEQYF.

This clonotype was seen only a few times. V is TRBV20-1 and J is TRBJ2-3, with D perhaps matching TRBD1 (6 bases). Trimming removed 3 bases at V and 1 base at J, with 11 bases between. The CDR3 sequence is 14 residues long. Germline values: CDR1 DFQATT, CDR2 SNEGSKA (reference sequence). CDR3: CSARDRIGTDTQYF. The CDR3 DNA sequence: TGCAGTGCTAGGGACAGAATCGGCACAGATACGCAGTATTTT.

This clonotype occurred many times. The chain combines TRBV5-1 with TRBJ1-1; TRBD1 might be the D (6 bases). Germline V gene sequence: CDR1 SGHRS, CDR2 YFSETQ. Trimming took 0 bases from V and 2 from J, leaving 11 bases between them. This CDR3 has 15 amino acids. CDR3 sequence (DNA): TGCGCCAGCAGCTTGGGTCAGGGGCGAAACACTGAAGCTTTCTTT. Its protein product is CASSLGQGRNTEAFF. Drawing the rest from reference TRBV5-1 and TRBJ1-1, the complete variable domain is KAGVTQTPRYLIKTRGQQVTLSCSPISGHRSVSWYQQTPGQGLQFLFEYFSETQRNKGNFPGRFSGRQFSNSRSEMNVSTLELGDSALYLCASSLGQGRNTEAFFGQGTRLTVV.

This clonotype has a handful of counts. The chain employs TRBV10-3 and TRBJ1-3; no clear D. Trimming took 3 bases from V and 2 from J, leaving 17 bases between them. Germline CDR1 ENHRY, CDR2 SYGVKD. The CDR3 runs 17 residues. In DNA form, the CDR3 reads TGTGCCATCAGTGATCGGCAAGGGAATCGGGCTGGAAACACCATATATTTT. Translating it yields CAISDRQGNRAGNTIYF.

The J gene is TRBJ2-3, the V gene TRBV12-3 or TRBV12-4, with a weak D call TRBD2 (5 bases). V lost 1 base, J lost 0 bases, and 20 bases lay in between. This CDR3 region has 19 residues. CDR3 coding DNA: TGTGCCAGCAGTTTAGGCCTGTCGGGTTTTGGGAGCAGCACAGATACGCAGTATTTT. This gives the protein CASSLGLSGFGSSTDTQYF.

The chain links TRBV19 to TRBJ1-5; 7 nucleotides align to TRBD1. Germline CDR1 is LNHDA and CDR2 is SQIVND (reference sequence). The CDR3 length is 14 residues. Trimming at V came to 9 bases and at J to 2 bases, leaving 7 bases not matched to a gene. CDR3 sequence (DNA): TGTGCCAGCGCCCGAGGGGGCGGCAATCAGCCCCAGCATTTT. Protein sequence: CASARGGGNQPQHF.

This clonotype was seen a handful of times. The CDR3 protein is CASSQDDRAQMNTEAFF. The CDR3 bases are TGCGCCAGCAGCCAAGACGACAGGGCCCAGATGAACACTGAAGCTTTCTTT. V is TRBV4-1 and J is TRBJ1-1; 7 nucleotides match TRBD1. V trimming: 0 bases; J trimming: 0 bases; junction bases outside the gene matches: 7. The germline CDR1 and CDR2 sequences are MGHRA and YSYEKL. The CDR3 is 17 residues long.